The 13 T cell receptor beta chains below come from one sample, sequenced in a study of T cells after yellow fever vaccination. Using its own MiXCR run on the 5' RACE reads, TCRdb lists one record per CDR3 protein. The table shows approximately 450,000 distinct CDR3 sequences, with about 17% occurring only once. The sequences come from PBMCs, collected before the yellow fever booster vaccination. The origin of the receptors is a man aged 18 to 29 who received the YFV17D yellow fever vaccine.

This clonotype was recorded a few times. The chain combines TRBV4-1 with TRBJ1-1, with D possibly matching TRBD1 (5 bases). The CDR3 covers 12 residues. Germline values: CDR1 MGHRA, CDR2 YSYEKL. V was pared by 3 bases and J by 11 bases, with 13 bases between. The CDR3: CASSHLGAYAFF. The CDR3 DNA reads TGCGCCAGCAGCCATCTAGGGGCTTATGCTTTCTTT.

The J gene is TRBJ1-1, the V gene TRBV4-1, with unresolved D. The CDR3 totals 14 residues. The V and J ends lost 0 bases and 5 bases respectively, with 10 bases between them. Germline values: CDR1 MGHRA, CDR2 YSYEKL. The CDR3 region has the DNA TGCGCCAGCAGCCAAGAACGGGCAGAGACTGAAGCTTTCTTT. Translation gives CASSQERAETEAFF.

This rearrangement joins TRBV20-1 to TRBJ1-2; D call uncertain. Germline CDR1 is DFQATT and CDR2 is SNEGSKA (reference sequence). There are 16 residues in the CDR3. The V end was cut by 2 bases, the J end by 4 bases, with 20 bases between. This CDR3 is CSARTMPAPWLYGYTF. CDR3 sequence (DNA): TGCAGTGCTAGAACTATGCCGGCACCCTGGCTCTATGGCTACACCTTC.

The chain recombines TRBV9 with TRBJ1-2; 8 bases are a match to TRBD1. The length of the CDR3 is 15 residues. Per the germline V gene, CDR1 is SGDLS and CDR2 is YYNGEE. J was trimmed by 3 bases and V by 0 bases; bases with no gene match: 4. The CDR3 region is CASSVATGEDYGYTF. CDR3 in DNA: TGTGCCAGCAGCGTAGCGACAGGGGAGGACTATGGCTACACCTTC.

V usage is TRBV6-6 and J usage is TRBJ2-7; possible D gene TRBD1, 6 bases. The CDR3 has 12 amino acids. Germline V gene data show CDR1 as MNHNY and CDR2 as SVGAGI (reference sequence). The CDR3 loop is CPSSGTPYEQYV. CDR3 nucleotide sequence: TGTCCCAGCAGTGGGACACCTTACGAGCAGTACGTC.

This clonotype was seen a handful of times. The chain links TRBV20-1 to TRBJ1-4; 9 nucleotides agree with TRBD1. Unmatched junction bases numbered 6, after V lost 5 bases and J lost 8 bases. Germline lookup yields CDR1 DFQATT and CDR2 SNEGSKA (reference sequence). The CDR3 sequence is 13 residues long. The CDR3 coding sequence is TGCAGTGCTGCCGGGACAGGGCACGAAAAACTGTTTTTT. It specifies CSAAGTGHEKLFF.

This clonotype has only a few counts. The chain is built from TRBV7-2 and TRBJ2-5; 14 positions match TRBD2. V was pared by 6 bases and J by 5 bases, with 5 bases of the junction left unmatched. Germline V lookup: CDR1 SGHTA, CDR2 FQGNSA. The length of the CDR3 is 15 residues. CDR3: CASSPTSGGAETQYF. DNA of the CDR3: TGTGCCAGCAGTCCGACTAGCGGGGGGGCGGAGACCCAGTACTTC.

In this sample, this clonotype turned up a few times. The J gene is TRBJ1-5, the V gene TRBV7-8, with 10 bases identical to TRBD1. This CDR3 region has 18 residues. The trim removed 5 bases at V and 1 base at J, leaving 11 bases unmatched. The germline CDR1 and CDR2 sequences are SGHVS and FQNEAQ. DNA of the CDR3: TGTGCCAGCAGCGAAACCGGGACAGGGGTCTACAGCAATCAGCCCCAGCATTTT. Translating gives CASSETGTGVYSNQPQHF.

The chain combines TRBV12-3 or TRBV12-4 with TRBJ2-3; possibly TRBD1 for D (7 bases). The ends were cut back, 7 bases at V and 2 bases at J, with 22 bases in the middle. The CDR3 covers 17 residues. The CDR3 DNA is TGTGCCAGCACCTTAGTGGCCCAGGGGGGAAACACAGATACGCAGTATTTT. Protein product: CASTLVAQGGNTDTQYF.

The table lists this clonotype with a few counts. The chain employs TRBV6-2 or TRBV6-3 and TRBJ2-6, with D possibly matching TRBD2 (5 bases). Germline V lookup: CDR1 MNHEY, CDR2 SVGEGT. The CDR3 consists of 21 residues. The V end was cut by 6 bases, the J end by 1 base, with 28 bases between. The CDR3 nucleotides are TGTGCCAGCAGCAACTACGCCCTTCGGACTCAGAATTGGTCTGGGGCCAACGTCCTGACTTTC. Residues: CASSNYALRTQNWSGANVLTF.

The sample holds a few counts of this clonotype. The chain uses TRBV24-1 and TRBJ2-1; 9 bases map to TRBD1. The V gene end was trimmed by 3 bases and the J gene end by 9 bases; junction bases not matched to a gene: 8. The CDR3 contains 15 residues. In germline, CDR1 is KGHDR, CDR2 SFDVKD. This CDR3 is CATSDRDRVGGEQFF. The CDR3 nucleotides read TGTGCCACCAGTGATCGGGACAGGGTGGGAGGTGAGCAGTTCTTC.

The genes are TRBV5-1 and TRBJ2-3; D may be TRBD2 (6 bases). Trimming left V 4 bases short and J 2 bases short, with 14 bases between. CDR1 and CDR2 (germline): SGHRS, YFSETQ. The CDR3 loop spans 15 amino acids. CDR3 protein: CASSPGRGNTDTQYF. The DNA of the CDR3 is TGCGCCAGCAGCCCGGGACGGGGGAACACAGATACGCAGTATTTT.

The V call is TRBV7-9, the J call TRBJ2-5; 9 bases match TRBD2. Germline-derived CDR1 and CDR2 are SEHNR and FQNEAQ (reference sequence). The junction had 11 bases not matched to a gene; V was cut back by 2 bases and J by 4 bases. The CDR3 is made up of 17 amino acids. The CDR3 bases are TGTGCCAGCAGCTTAATCAGCGGGGGGCCCTGGGGAGAGACCCAGTACTTC. It specifies CASSLISGGPWGETQYF. The complete variable domain, with remaining parts taken from reference TRBV7-9 and TRBJ2-5, reads DTGVSQNPRHKITKRGQNVTFRCDPISEHNRLYWYRQTLGQGPEFLTYFQNEAQLEKSRLLSDRFSAERPKGSFSTLEIQRTEQGDSAMYLCASSLISGGPWGETQYFGPGTRLLVL.